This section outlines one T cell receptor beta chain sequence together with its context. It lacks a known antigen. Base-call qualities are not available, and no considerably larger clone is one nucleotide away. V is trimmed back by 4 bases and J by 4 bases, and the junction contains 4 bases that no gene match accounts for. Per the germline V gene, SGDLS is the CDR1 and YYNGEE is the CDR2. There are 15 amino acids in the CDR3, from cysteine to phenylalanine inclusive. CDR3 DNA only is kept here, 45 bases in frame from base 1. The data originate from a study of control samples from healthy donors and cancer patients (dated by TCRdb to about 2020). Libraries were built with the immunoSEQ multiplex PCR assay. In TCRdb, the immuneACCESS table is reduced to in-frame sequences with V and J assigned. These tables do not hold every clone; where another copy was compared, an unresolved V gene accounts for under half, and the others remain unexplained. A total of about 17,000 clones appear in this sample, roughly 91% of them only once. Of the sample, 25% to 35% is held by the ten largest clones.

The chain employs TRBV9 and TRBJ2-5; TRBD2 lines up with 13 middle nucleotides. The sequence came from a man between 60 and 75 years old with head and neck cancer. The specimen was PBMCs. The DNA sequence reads TGTGCCAGCAGCCCTACTAGCGGGGGGGCAGAGACCCAGTACTTC. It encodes CASSPTSGGAETQYF.